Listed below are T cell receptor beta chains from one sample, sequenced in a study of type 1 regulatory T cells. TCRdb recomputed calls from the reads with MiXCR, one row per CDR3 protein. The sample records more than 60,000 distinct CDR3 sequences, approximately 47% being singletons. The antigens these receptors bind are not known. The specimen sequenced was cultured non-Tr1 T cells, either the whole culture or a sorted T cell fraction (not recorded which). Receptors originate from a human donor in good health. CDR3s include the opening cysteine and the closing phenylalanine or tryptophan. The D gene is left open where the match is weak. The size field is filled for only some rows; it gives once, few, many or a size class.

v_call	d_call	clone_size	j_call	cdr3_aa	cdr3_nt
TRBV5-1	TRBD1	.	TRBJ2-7	CASRVGQGYDFAEQYF	TGCGCCAGCAGGGTGGGACAGGGATACGATTTTGCCGAGCAGTACTTC
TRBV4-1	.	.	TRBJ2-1	CASSQVDMGWILDEQFF	TGCGCCAGCAGCCAAGTGGATATGGGGTGGATATTGGATGAGCAGTTCTTC
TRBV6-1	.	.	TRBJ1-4	CASTRSLDVYNEKLFF	TGTGCCAGCACTCGATCCTTGGACGTTTATAATGAAAAACTGTTTTTT
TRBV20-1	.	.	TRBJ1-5	CSASGAGHLNQPQHF	TGCAGTGCTAGTGGCGCGGGACACCTGAATCAGCCCCAGCATTTT
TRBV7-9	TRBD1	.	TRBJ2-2	CASSLTGQTNTGELFF	TGTGCCAGCAGCCTGACAGGGCAAACGAACACCGGGGAGCTGTTTTTT
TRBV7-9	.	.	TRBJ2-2	CASSFAGGTGELFF	TGTGCCAGCAGCTTCGCCGGAGGAACCGGGGAGCTGTTTTTT
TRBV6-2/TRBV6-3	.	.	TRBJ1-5	CASSDRVSNQPQHF	TGTGCCAGCAGTGACCGGGTTAGCAATCAGCCCCAGCATTTT
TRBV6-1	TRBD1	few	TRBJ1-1	CASGTTGYTEAFF	TGTGCCAGCGGGACGACAGGGTACACTGAAGCTTTCTTT
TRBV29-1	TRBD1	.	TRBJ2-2	CSVEQQGAYTGELFF	TGCAGCGTTGAACAACAGGGGGCTTACACCGGGGAGCTGTTTTTT
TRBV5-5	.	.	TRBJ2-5	CASSRGHNTETQYF	TGTGCCAGCAGCCGGGGACATAACACAGAGACCCAGTACTTC
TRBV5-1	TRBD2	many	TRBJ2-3	CASSFNLAGRTDTQYF	TGCGCCAGCAGCTTTAACCTAGCGGGGCGCACAGATACGCAGTATTTT
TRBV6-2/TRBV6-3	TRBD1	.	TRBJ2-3	CASSGRQGSISQVGQYF	TGTGCCAGCAGTGGACGACAGGGAAGTATATCGCAGGTGGGGCAGTATTTT
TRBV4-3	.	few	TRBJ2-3	CASSQEVGPQYF	TGCGCCAGCAGCCAAGAAGTTGGCCCGCAGTATTTT
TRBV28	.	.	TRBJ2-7	CASRDTGIYEQYF	TGTGCCAGCAGAGACACAGGGATTTACGAGCAGTACTTC
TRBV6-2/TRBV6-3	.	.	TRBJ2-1	CASRKDVGQSYNEQFF	TGTGCCAGCAGGAAAGACGTCGGACAGTCCTACAATGAGCAGTTCTTC
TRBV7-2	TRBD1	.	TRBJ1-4	CASSLAGTGGGKLFF	TGTGCCAGCAGCTTAGCGGGGACAGGGGGCGGAAAACTGTTTTTT
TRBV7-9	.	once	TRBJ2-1	CASSLSLTGILYNEQFF	TGTGCCAGCAGCTTATCTTTGACCGGTATTCTGTACAATGAGCAGTTCTTC
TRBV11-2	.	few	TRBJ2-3	CASSLLTGRPDTQYF	TGTGCCAGCAGCCTCTTGACAGGAAGGCCAGATACGCAGTATTTT
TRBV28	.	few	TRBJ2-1	CASSPPTGNSYNEQFF	TGTGCCAGCAGTCCCCCAACAGGGAACTCCTACAATGAGCAGTTCTTC
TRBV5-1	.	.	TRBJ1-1	CASSLGYLNTEAFF	TGCGCCAGCAGCTTGGGATATCTGAACACTGAAGCTTTCTTT
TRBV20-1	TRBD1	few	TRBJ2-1	CSARDIGQGSYNEQFF	TGCAGTGCTAGAGACATTGGACAGGGATCCTACAATGAGCAGTTCTTC
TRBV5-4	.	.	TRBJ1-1	CASSLGGQVLNTEAFF	TGTGCCAGCAGCTTGGGGGGTCAGGTCCTGAACACTGAAGCTTTCTTT
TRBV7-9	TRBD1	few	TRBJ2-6	CASSHRWDRVDSGANVLTF	TGTGCCAGCAGCCACCGCTGGGACAGGGTTGACTCTGGGGCCAACGTCCTGACTTTC
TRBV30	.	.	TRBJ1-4	CAWSVGSGREKLFF	TGTGCCTGGAGTGTAGGCAGCGGCCGAGAAAAACTGTTTTTT
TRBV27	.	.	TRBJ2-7	CASGLFSVPEQYF	TGTGCCAGCGGACTTTTCTCGGTGCCCGAGCAGTACTTC
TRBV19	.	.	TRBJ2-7	CASKPQGGEQYF	TGTGCCAGTAAACCCCAGGGCGGCGAGCAGTACTTC
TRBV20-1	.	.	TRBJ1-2	CSAPWMEGADGYTF	TGCAGTGCCCCCTGGATGGAGGGTGCCGATGGCTACACCTTC
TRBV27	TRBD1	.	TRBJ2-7	CASSSGTGVSYEQYF	TGTGCCAGCAGTTCTGGGACAGGGGTCTCCTACGAGCAGTACTTC
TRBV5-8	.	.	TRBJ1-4	CASSFTTANEKLFF	TGTGCCAGCAGCTTTACGACAGCTAATGAAAAACTGTTTTTT
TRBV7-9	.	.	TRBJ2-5	CASSPGAWGEETQYF	TGTGCCAGCAGCCCCGGGGCGTGGGGGGAAGAGACCCAGTACTTC
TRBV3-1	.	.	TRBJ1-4	CASSPHREAQSGKLFF	TGTGCCAGCAGCCCCCATAGAGAGGCCCAAAGCGGAAAACTGTTTTTT